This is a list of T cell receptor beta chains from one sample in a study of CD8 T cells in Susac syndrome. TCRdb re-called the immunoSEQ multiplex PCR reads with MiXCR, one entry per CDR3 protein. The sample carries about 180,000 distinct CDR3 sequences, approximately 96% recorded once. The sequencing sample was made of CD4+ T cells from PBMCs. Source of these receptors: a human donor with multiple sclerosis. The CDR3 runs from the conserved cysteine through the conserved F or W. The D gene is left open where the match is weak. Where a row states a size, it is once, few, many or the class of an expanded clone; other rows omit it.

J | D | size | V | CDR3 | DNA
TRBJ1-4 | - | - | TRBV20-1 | CSAGYIATNEKLFF | TGCAGTGCGGGCTACATTGCAACTAATGAAAAACTGTTTTTT
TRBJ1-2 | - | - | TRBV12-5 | CASGLDGSRYGYTF | TGTGCTAGTGGTTTGGATGGCAGCCGCTATGGCTACACCTTC
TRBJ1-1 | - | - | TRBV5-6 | CASTPPQGPGLNTEAFF | TGTGCCAGCACCCCCCCTCAGGGGCCGGGACTGAACACTGAAGCTTTCTTT
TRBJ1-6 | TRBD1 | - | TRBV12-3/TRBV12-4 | CASSWTGYSPLHF | TGTGCCAGCAGTTGGACAGGGTATTCACCCCTCCACTTT
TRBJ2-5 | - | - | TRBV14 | CASSHQSWEETQYF | TGTGCCAGCAGCCATCAGTCATGGGAAGAGACCCAGTACTTC
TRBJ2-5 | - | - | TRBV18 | CASSPPGAGKAETQYF | TGTGCCAGCTCACCACCAGGGGCAGGGAAGGCGGAGACCCAGTACTTC
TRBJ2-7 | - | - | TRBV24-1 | CATSRTEFTEQYF | TGTGCCACCAGTCGGACAGAGTTTACGGAGCAGTACTTC
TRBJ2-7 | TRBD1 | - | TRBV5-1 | CASSNGDSAVYEQYF | TGCGCCAGCAGCAACGGGGACAGCGCAGTCTACGAGCAGTACTTC
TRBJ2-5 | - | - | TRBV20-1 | CSANRETQYF | TGCAGTGCTAATAGAGAGACCCAGTACTTC
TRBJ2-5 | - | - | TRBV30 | CAWSPQLETQYF | TGTGCCTGGAGCCCCCAACTGGAGACCCAGTACTTC
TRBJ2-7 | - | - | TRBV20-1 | CSARWGTHYYEQYF | TGCAGTGCTAGGTGGGGAACCCATTACTACGAGCAGTACTTC
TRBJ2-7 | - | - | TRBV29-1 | CSVVLSGTNEQYF | TGCAGCGTTGTCCTCTCCGGGACAAACGAGCAGTACTTC
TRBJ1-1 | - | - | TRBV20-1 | CSAGGPRNTEAFF | TGCAGTGCTGGGGGGCCGAGGAACACTGAAGCTTTCTTT
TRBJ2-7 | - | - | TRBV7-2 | CASSLEDSAYEQYF | TGTGCCAGCAGCTTAGAAGACAGCGCCTACGAGCAGTACTTC
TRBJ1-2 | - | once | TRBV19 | CASSTDSAGYGYTF | TGTGCCAGTAGTACGGACAGCGCCGGCTATGGCTACACCTTC
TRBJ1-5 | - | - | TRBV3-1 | CASSRDPRGNQPQHF | TGTGCCAGCAGCCGAGACCCCAGGGGCAATCAGCCCCAGCATTTT
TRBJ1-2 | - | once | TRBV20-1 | CSARVYGDGYTF | TGCAGTGCTAGAGTTTATGGAGATGGCTACACCTTC
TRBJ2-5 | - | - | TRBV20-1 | CSGPLGQETQYF | TGCTCTGGGCCGTTGGGGCAAGAGACCCAGTACTTC
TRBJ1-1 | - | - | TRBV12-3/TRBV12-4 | CASSPAWNTEAFF | TGTGCCAGCAGCCCAGCCTGGAACACTGAAGCTTTCTTT
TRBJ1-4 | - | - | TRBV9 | CAKGGGTNEKLFF | TGTGCCAAAGGGGGTGGCACTAATGAAAAACTGTTTTTT
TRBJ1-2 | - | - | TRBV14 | CASSRLGGNYGYTF | TGTGCCAGCAGCCGGCTTGGGGGAAACTATGGCTACACCTTC
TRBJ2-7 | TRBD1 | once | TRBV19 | CATRDRATYYEQYF | TGTGCCACTCGGGACAGGGCCACCTACTACGAGCAGTACTTC
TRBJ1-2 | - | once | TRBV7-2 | CASRDAGDGYTF | TGTGCCAGCAGGGACGCAGGGGATGGCTACACCTTC
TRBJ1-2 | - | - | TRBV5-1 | CASSFDRLGGYTF | TGCGCCAGCAGCTTCGACAGGCTGGGGGGCTACACCTTC